A selection of T cell receptor beta chains follows, all from one sample in a study of cytomegalovirus exposure and HLA in healthy donors. The data were produced by immunoSEQ multiplex PCR, yet TCRdb's version contains in-frame clones alone and is incomplete. The repertoire has about 43,000 clones, around 53% of them found once; the top ten carry 5% to 6.5%. What was sequenced was PBMCs. The receptor set was obtained from a man aged 60-69 years in good health and CMV-seronegative. Each CDR3 is given with its conserved first and last residue.

V gene: TRBV4-1
CDR3 protein: CASSDTAGSNYGYTF

V gene: TRBV6-5
CDR3 protein: CASMSVAAREQYF

V gene: TRBV5-1
CDR3 protein: CASSLGLAGGETQYF

V gene: TRBV5-4
CDR3 protein: CASRGGGEGETQYF

V gene: TRBV6-6
CDR3 protein: CASSYSKGGRYQPQHF

V gene: TRBV11-2
CDR3 protein: CASSPAGVQPQHF

V gene: TRBV7-6
CDR3 protein: CASSFNRVGAGSYEQYF

V gene: TRBV6-1
CDR3 protein: CASSERTGSSNQPQHF

V gene: TRBV6-4
CDR3 protein: CASSDLAVYEQYF

V gene: TRBV11-1
CDR3 protein: CASGTGSTDTQYF

V gene: TRBV5-1
CDR3 protein: CASSRSGDEKLFF

V gene: TRBV27
CDR3 protein: CASSLAGGLSYF

V gene: TRBV7-9
CDR3 protein: CASSLAGGSGEKLFF

V gene: TRBV6-5
CDR3 protein: CASKGQAADTQYF

V gene: TRBV7-9
CDR3 protein: CASSLGSLSGELFF

V gene: TRBV6-5
CDR3 protein: CATYGQGVGYGYTF